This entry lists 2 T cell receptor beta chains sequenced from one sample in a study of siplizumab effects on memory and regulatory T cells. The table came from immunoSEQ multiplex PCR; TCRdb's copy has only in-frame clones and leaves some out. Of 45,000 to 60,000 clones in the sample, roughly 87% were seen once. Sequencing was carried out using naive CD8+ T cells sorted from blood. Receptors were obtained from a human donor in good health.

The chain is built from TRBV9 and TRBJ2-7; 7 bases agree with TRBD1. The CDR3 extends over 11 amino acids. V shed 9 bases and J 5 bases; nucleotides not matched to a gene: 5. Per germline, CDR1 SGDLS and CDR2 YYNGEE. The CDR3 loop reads CAITGEHEQYF. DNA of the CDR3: TGTGCCATCACAGGGGAGCACGAGCAGTACTTC.

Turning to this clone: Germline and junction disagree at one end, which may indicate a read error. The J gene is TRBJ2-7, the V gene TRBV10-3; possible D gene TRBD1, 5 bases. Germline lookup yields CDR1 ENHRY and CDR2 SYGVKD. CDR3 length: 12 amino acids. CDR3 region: CAIPTHLGPVTF. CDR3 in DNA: TGTGCCATCCCTACTCATCTGGGGCCAGTTACCTTC.